These T cell receptor beta chains were read from a single sample in a study of blood T cell repertoires in COVID-19. The table came from immunoSEQ multiplex PCR; TCRdb's copy has only in-frame clones and leaves some out. The data show approximately 110,000 clones, over 75% seen once. The sequenced sample was peripheral blood. These receptors all come from a woman in her fifties or sixties with acute or convalescent COVID-19. The CDR3 runs from the conserved cysteine through the conserved F or W. The order of the fields is D gene, J gene, clone size, V gene, CDR3 DNA, CDR3 protein. D genes are given only for firm matches. The size of a clone is reported for some rows only, either as once, few or many, or as a class for expanded clones.

-,TRBJ1-1,-,TRBV24-1,TGTGCCACCAGTCAGCAGGGGTACACTGAAGCTTTCTTT,CATSQQGYTEAFF
TRBD1,TRBJ2-4,-,TRBV3-1/TRBV3-2,TGTGCCAGCAGCCAAGATCTGGGACAGTGGGCCATTCAGTACTTC,CASSQDLGQWAIQYF
TRBD1,TRBJ1-2,few,TRBV6-5,TGTGCCAGCAGCGGACAGGGGAACTATGGCTACACCTTC,CASSGQGNYGYTF
TRBD2,TRBJ2-1,-,TRBV5-1,TGCGCCAGCAGCCCTCTCACTAGCGGCTACAATGAGCAGTTCTTC,CASSPLTSGYNEQFF
TRBD1,TRBJ1-5,-,TRBV18,TGTGCCAGCTCACCGGCGGGACAGCCCATCTCGGGGCAGCCCCAGCATTTT,CASSPAGQPISGQPQHF
-,TRBJ1-1,once,TRBV7-9,TGTGCCAGCAGCCCGAATCGGGATAGCGGAGCTTTCTTT,CASSPNRDSGAFF
-,TRBJ1-2,-,TRBV19,TGTGCCAGTAGTGCTAGACTGACCACTAACTATGGCTACACCTTC,CASSARLTTNYGYTF
-,TRBJ1-1,-,TRBV9,TGTGCCAGCAGCGTAGTAAATATAAACACTGAAGCTTTCTTT,CASSVVNINTEAFF
-,TRBJ2-4,-,TRBV18,TGTGCCAGCTCACCGTTTAGCGGAACCATTCAGTACTTC,CASSPFSGTIQYF
TRBD1,TRBJ1-5,-,TRBV18,TGTGCCAGCTCCGACAGGGGATCAGCTACTCAGCCCCAGCATTTT,CASSDRGSATQPQHF
TRBD2,TRBJ2-3,-,TRBV3-1/TRBV3-2,TGTGCCAGCAGCCACGGCGGGGGGGCCTGGTCAGATACGCAGTATTTT,CASSHGGGAWSDTQYF
-,TRBJ2-1,-,TRBV24-1,TGTGCCACCAGTGAAGGTGATAGGGGCCGGAGTAACAATGAGCAGTTCTTC,CATSEGDRGRSNNEQFF
-,TRBJ1-2,-,TRBV19,TGTGCCAGTAGTTCCCCCGGGGTGGCGGCTAACTATGGCTACACCTTC,CASSSPGVAANYGYTF
TRBD2,TRBJ2-3,-,TRBV5-1,TGCGCCAGCAGCTCTTTAGCGGGGGGGACTAGCACAGATACGCAGTATTTT,CASSSLAGGTSTDTQYF
TRBD1,TRBJ1-2,-,TRBV9,TGTGCCAGCAGCCCACAGATAGGGGGCGCCCACGTGTCCGGCTACACCTTC,CASSPQIGGAHVSGYTF
-,TRBJ1-3,once,TRBV6-6,TGTGCCAGCACAATAACCAGAGGGGGTATCTCTTTT,CASTITRGGISF
TRBD1,TRBJ1-2,-,TRBV6-1,TGTGCCAGCAGTGAAGAGGGACAGGGTGGTCGAGGCTACACCTTC,CASSEEGQGGRGYTF
TRBD1,TRBJ1-2,-,TRBV19,TGTGCCAGTAGTATCCTCGACAGGGACGATCATGGCTACACCTTC,CASSILDRDDHGYTF
TRBD1,TRBJ1-5,-,TRBV2,TGTGCCAGCAGCTTCGACAGGGCAAGGAGTCAGCCCCAGCATTTT,CASSFDRARSQPQHF
TRBD1,TRBJ2-3,-,TRBV5-1,TGCGCCAGCAGCCTAATTCCGGGACAGATTAATACGCAGTATTTT,CASSLIPGQINTQYF
TRBD1,TRBJ2-1,-,TRBV7-7,TGTGCCAGCAGCTTAGACAGGGGCAATGAGCAGTTCTTC,CASSLDRGNEQFF
-,TRBJ2-1,-,TRBV18,TGTGCCAGCTCGGCCGGGAGGCAGGGGATATCCTACAATGAGCAGTTCTTC,CASSAGRQGISYNEQFF
TRBD1,TRBJ1-4,few,TRBV5-1,TGCGCCAGCAGCTCCCGGACAGGGACAACTAATGAAAAACTGTTTTTT,CASSSRTGTTNEKLFF
TRBD2,TRBJ2-1,-,TRBV9,TGTGCCAGCAGCCTTAATGCGGGACTAGCGGCGGACAATGAGCAGTTCTTC,CASSLNAGLAADNEQFF
-,TRBJ1-6,-,TRBV30,TGTGCCTGGAGTGTACGAAGCCCCAAGGGGTCACCCCTCCACTTT,CAWSVRSPKGSPLHF
-,TRBJ2-7,-,TRBV7-9,TGTGCCAGCAGTTCTACCTCCTCCTACGAGCAGTACTTC,CASSSTSSYEQYF
-,TRBJ2-3,-,TRBV3-1/TRBV3-2,TGTGCCAGCAGCCAACGGGGACTGGCTACGCAGTATTTT,CASSQRGLATQYF
-,TRBJ1-1,-,TRBV24-1,TGTGCCACCACCTCCTCGGGGAACACTGAAGCTTTCTTT,CATTSSGNTEAFF
TRBD1,TRBJ2-7,-,TRBV7-2,TGTGCCAGCAGCTTAACCGGGACAGGGAGATACGAGCAGTACTTC,CASSLTGTGRYEQYF
TRBD1,TRBJ2-7,-,TRBV6-5,TGTGCCAGCAGACCGGGACAGCAATACGAGCAGTACTTC,CASRPGQQYEQYF
-,TRBJ1-1,-,TRBV2,TGTGCCAGCAGTTTAAATCTGGAAGCTTTCTTT,CASSLNLEAFF
-,TRBJ1-1,-,TRBV18,TGTGCCAGCTCACCAAGACAGGATCTCTACACTGAAGCTTTCTTT,CASSPRQDLYTEAFF
TRBD1,TRBJ2-7,once,TRBV7-3,TGTGCCAGCAGCCAAGGACAGGGTTCGTACGAGCAGTACTTC,CASSQGQGSYEQYF
-,TRBJ1-1,-,TRBV10-1,TGCGCCACGCGGCGGGAGGGGGACACTGAAGCTTTCTTT,CATRREGDTEAFF
-,TRBJ1-4,-,TRBV7-2,TGTGCCAGCAGCCGCTACGGGGAAAAACTGTTTTTT,CASSRYGEKLFF
-,TRBJ2-5,-,TRBV12-5,TGTGCTAGTGCCCAGGCTGGCGAGACCCAGTACTTC,CASAQAGETQYF
TRBD2,TRBJ2-3,-,TRBV7-3,TGTGCCAGCAGCCCGCAGGGACTAGCGGGGAAGGCAACGCAGTATTTT,CASSPQGLAGKATQYF
-,TRBJ2-7,-,TRBV11-2,TGTGCCAGCAGCTTGACTTCGGACAGTGCCTACGAGCAGTACTTC,CASSLTSDSAYEQYF
TRBD1,TRBJ1-2,-,TRBV24-1,TGTGCCACCAGTGAGACAGGGATTAACTATGGCTACACCTTC,CATSETGINYGYTF
-,TRBJ1-5,-,TRBV2,TGTGCCAGCAGGGGGGGTGGTGATCAGCCCCAGCATTTT,CASRGGGDQPQHF
-,TRBJ2-2,-,TRBV12-5,TGTGCTAGTGGTTTGGGGGGGGTGACCGGGGAGCTGTTTTTT,CASGLGGVTGELFF